What follows are 21 T cell receptor beta chains derived from one specimen sequenced in a study of cytomegalovirus exposure and HLA in healthy donors. Data came from immunoSEQ multiplex PCR; TCRdb stores just in-frame clones and leaves some out. The data show approximately 210,000 clones, around 86% seen once. Sequencing used PBMCs. The receptors derive from a woman between 18 and 29 years old in good health and CMV-seronegative.

V is TRBV13 and J is TRBJ2-5, with D tentatively TRBD1 (5 bases). V was cut by 5 bases and J by 2 bases, with 15 bases left in between. CDR1 is PRHDT, CDR2 FYEKMQ, per germline (reference sequence). The CDR3 has 15 amino acids. The CDR3 sequence: CASSERQWTQETQYF. CDR3 sequence (DNA): TGTGCCAGCAGCGAAAGACAGTGGACGCAAGAGACCCAGTACTTC.

The chain carries TRBV21-1 and TRBJ2-7; the D call in the table, TRBD2, was not verified against the DNA. TRBV21-1 is classified as a pseudogene. This CDR3 is 16 amino acids long. The CDR3 is CASSKFGCRDDYEQYF. CDR3 nucleotide sequence: TGTGCCAGCAGCAAATTTGGGTGCCGGGATGACTACGAGCAGTACTTC.

CDR3 residues: CASSGTSGGYIQYF. The CDR3 DNA sequence: TGTGCCAGCAGCGGGACTAGCGGGGGATACATTCAGTACTTC. V is TRBV27 and J is TRBJ2-4; 14 positions match TRBD2. Looked up from germline, CDR1 is MNHEY and CDR2 is SMNVEV (reference sequence). The CDR3 runs to 14 residues. After removal of 6 bases from V and 8 bases from J, the junction contained 3 bases not matched to a gene.

The genes are TRBV7-3 and TRBJ1-1; a weak D match, TRBD1 (6 bases). Germline V CDR1 and CDR2: SGHTA, FQGTGA. Trimming stripped 4 bases from V and 4 bases from J, with 16 bases between. The CDR3 totals 15 residues. CDR3 protein: CASSSLRTGRTEAFF. The CDR3 DNA sequence: TGTGCCAGCAGCTCGCTGCGCACAGGGCGCACTGAAGCTTTCTTT. The full variable domain, rest sourced from reference TRBV7-3 and TRBJ1-1, is GAGVSQTPSNKVTEKGKYVELRCDPISGHTALYWYRQSLGQGPEFLIYFQGTGAADDSGLPNDRFFAVRPEGSVSTLKIQRTERGDSAVYLCASSSLRTGRTEAFFGQGTRLTVV.

This clone occurred once. CDR3 sequence: CASSPQARGSNTEAFF. The DNA for the CDR3 is TGTGCCAGCAGTCCTCAAGCCCGAGGATCAAACACTGAAGCTTTCTTT. The chain combines TRBV25-1 with TRBJ1-1; D gene uncertain. The germline CDR1 and CDR2 sequences are MGHDK and SYGVNS. Trimming removed 5 bases at V and 2 bases at J, with 18 bases between. This CDR3 has 16 amino acids.

The rearrangement joins TRBV28 to TRBJ2-3; 12 nucleotides align to TRBD2. The CDR3 length is 17 residues. Germline CDR1 and CDR2: MDHEN and SYDVKM. Germline trimming cut 3 bases from V and 1 base from J; bases unmatched to any gene: 5. CDR3 nucleotides: TGTGCCAGCAGTTTTGGGGCTAGCGGGGGGGGCACAGATACGCAGTATTTT. It specifies CASSFGASGGGTDTQYF.

The chain uses TRBV7-3 and TRBJ2-5; TRBD1 matches at 7 bases. Trimming at V came to 4 bases and at J to 3 bases, leaving 11 bases not matched to a gene. The CDR3 sequence is 16 residues long. CDR1 and CDR2 (germline): SGHTA, FQGTGA. Written as DNA, the CDR3 is TGTGCCAGCAGCTCGACAGGGTTTTATTGGGAAGAGACCCAGTACTTC. The encoded protein is CASSSTGFYWEETQYF. Full variable domain (rest looked up from reference TRBV7-3 and TRBJ2-5): GAGVSQTPSNKVTEKGKYVELRCDPISGHTALYWYRQSLGQGPEFLIYFQGTGAADDSGLPNDRFFAVRPEGSVSTLKIQRTERGDSAVYLCASSSTGFYWEETQYFGPGTRLLVL.

This chain links TRBV10-3 with TRBJ2-1, with TRBD2 matching 10 bases. This CDR3 spans 14 amino acids. V shed 5 bases, J shed 6 bases, and the junction held 4 bases outside the gene matches. The germline V gene has CDR1 ENHRY and CDR2 SYGVKD. CDR3 loop: CAISNSGGSNEQFF. The CDR3 region has the DNA TGTGCCATCAGTAATAGCGGGGGGTCCAATGAGCAGTTCTTC.

V gene TRBV7-3 combines with J gene TRBJ2-5; 7 bases are a match to TRBD1. The CDR3 totals 13 residues. Trimming took 5 bases from V and 5 from J; bases not matched to a gene: 5. Germline V gene data show CDR1 as SGHTA and CDR2 as FQGTGA. CDR3 in amino acids: CASSRDRWETQYF. CDR3 coding DNA: TGTGCCAGCAGCCGGGACAGATGGGAGACCCAGTACTTC.

The chain joins TRBV7-8 to TRBJ2-3, with 7 bases matching TRBD1. Germline V gene sequence: CDR1 SGHVS, CDR2 FQNEAQ. The V gene end was trimmed by 5 bases and the J gene end by 1 base; junction bases not matched to a gene: 9. This CDR3 region has 16 residues. In DNA form, the CDR3 reads TGTGCCAGCAGCCGACTATGGACAGGCCGCACAGATACGCAGTATTTT. Its protein product is CASSRLWTGRTDTQYF.

CDR3 loop: CAISRQGGSDANTGELFF. The CDR3 DNA reads as TGTGCCATCAGTAGACAGGGAGGATCGGACGCGAACACCGGGGAGCTGTTTTTT. V and J are TRBV10-3 and TRBJ2-2; possible D gene TRBD1, 7 bases. From germline, CDR1 is ENHRY and CDR2 SYGVKD. The CDR3 spans 18 residues. V gave up 5 bases and J gave up 0 bases, with 19 bases separating them.

This clone was seen a handful of times. The rearrangement joins TRBV9 to TRBJ1-2, with D maybe TRBD1 (6 bases). The CDR3 is made up of 15 amino acids. The germline gives CDR1 SGDLS, CDR2 YYNGEE. V dropped 0 bases and J dropped 0 bases, with 9 bases sitting between them. The CDR3 sequence is CASSVVTGTNYGYTF. CDR3 bases: TGTGCCAGCAGCGTAGTAACAGGGACTAACTATGGCTACACCTTC. Together with reference TRBV9 and TRBJ1-2, the CDR3 gives the full variable domain: DSGVTQTPKHLITATGQRVTLRCSPRSGDLSVYWYQQSLDQGLQFLIQYYNGEERAKGNILERFSAQQFPDLHSELNLSSLELGDSALYFCASSVVTGTNYGYTFGSGTRLTVV.

This chain links TRBV29-1 with TRBJ1-2; 9 bases line up with TRBD1. From germline, CDR1 is SQVTM and CDR2 ANQGSEA. The junction had 11 bases not matched to a gene; V was cut back by 8 bases and J by 4 bases. CDR3 length: 14 amino acids. The CDR3 here is CSSSMGQGIYGYTF. DNA of the CDR3: TGCAGCTCATCCATGGGACAGGGAATCTATGGCTACACCTTC.

The V and J genes are TRBV9 and TRBJ2-5; D might be TRBD1 (6 bases). CDR3 length: 15 residues. The V gene lost 2 bases and the J gene lost 0 bases, with 11 bases spanning the gap. Germline CDR1 is SGDLS and CDR2 is YYNGEE. CDR3 amino acids: CASSVGASYQETQYF. The CDR3 DNA reads TGTGCCAGCAGCGTGGGGGCTTCGTACCAAGAGACCCAGTACTTC.

The gene calls are TRBV4-2 and TRBJ1-5; D not resolved. CDR1 and CDR2 (germline): LGHNA, YNFKEQ. The V end lost 0 bases, the J end lost 1 base, and 7 bases lay between the germline ends. The length of the CDR3 is 15 residues. The CDR3 here is CASSQEAGSNQPQHF. In DNA form, the CDR3 reads TGTGCCAGCAGCCAAGAGGCGGGGAGCAATCAGCCCCAGCATTTT.

The gene calls are TRBV5-1 and TRBJ2-2; the match to TRBD1 covers 8 bases. CDR1 is SGHRS and CDR2 is YFSETQ in the germline V gene. This CDR3 has 14 amino acids. J was trimmed by 5 bases and V by 3 bases; bases with no gene match: 3. CDR3: CASSSDRVTGELFF. The CDR3 DNA reads as TGCGCCAGCAGCTCGGACAGGGTAACCGGGGAGCTGTTTTTT.

The genes are TRBV10-3 and TRBJ1-2; TRBD1 matches at 7 bases. CDR3 size: 13 residues. After removal of 3 bases from V and 7 bases from J, the junction contained 5 bases not matched to a gene. Germline V gene lookup returns CDR1 ENHRY and CDR2 SYGVKD. The CDR3 DNA reads TGTGCCATCAGTGAACAGGGGTTGTCTGGCTACACCTTC. Translated: CAISEQGLSGYTF.

This clone was picked up a small number of times. The V gene is TRBV29-1, the J gene TRBJ1-2; no definite D call. The CDR3 has 12 residues. The V gene lost 3 bases and the J gene lost 6 bases, with 11 bases spanning the gap. Germline V gene lookup returns CDR1 SQVTM and CDR2 ANQGSEA. The CDR3 DNA is TGCAGCGTTGAGGTTGGGCCCCATGGCTACACCTTC. It codes for CSVEVGPHGYTF.

The rearrangement joins TRBV4-1 to TRBJ1-2; maybe TRBD1 (5 bases). With 3 bases removed from V and 4 bases from J, the gap between germline ends came to 15 bases. This CDR3 spans 15 amino acids. Germline V lookup: CDR1 MGHRA, CDR2 YSYEKL. The CDR3 sequence: CASSQTETVSYGYTF. The CDR3 DNA is TGCGCCAGCAGCCAGACCGAGACAGTTTCCTATGGCTACACCTTC.

This clone was found a few times. This chain connects TRBV10-3 to TRBJ1-2; 7 bases are shared with TRBD1. The V gene end was trimmed by 4 bases and the J gene end by 6 bases; junction bases not matched to a gene: 2. CDR3 size: 12 residues. Per the germline V gene, CDR1 is ENHRY and CDR2 is SYGVKD. The CDR3, as DNA: TGTGCCATCAGTGGTCAGGGGGATGGCTACACCTTC. This encodes CAISGQGDGYTF.

This clone was seen just once. The chain links TRBV9 to TRBJ2-6, with TRBD1 matching over 9 bases. Germline trimming cut 3 bases from V and 0 bases from J; bases unmatched to any gene: 4. This CDR3 has 17 amino acids. CDR1 is SGDLS and CDR2 is YYNGEE in the germline V gene. CDR3 sequence: CASSADRGHSGANVLTF. The DNA for the CDR3 is TGTGCCAGCAGCGCGGACAGGGGCCACTCTGGGGCCAACGTCCTGACTTTC.